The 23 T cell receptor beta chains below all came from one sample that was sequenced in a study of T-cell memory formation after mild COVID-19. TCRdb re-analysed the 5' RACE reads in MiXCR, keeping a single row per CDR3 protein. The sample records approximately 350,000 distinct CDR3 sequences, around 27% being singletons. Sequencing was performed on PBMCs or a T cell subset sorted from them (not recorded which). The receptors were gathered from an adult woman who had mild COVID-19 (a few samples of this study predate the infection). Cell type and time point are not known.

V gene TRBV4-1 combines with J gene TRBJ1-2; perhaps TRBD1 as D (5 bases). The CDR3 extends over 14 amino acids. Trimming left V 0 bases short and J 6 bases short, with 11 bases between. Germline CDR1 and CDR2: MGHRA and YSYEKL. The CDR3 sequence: CASSQDSQGNGYTF. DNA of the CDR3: TGCGCCAGCAGCCAAGATTCGCAGGGCAATGGCTACACCTTC.

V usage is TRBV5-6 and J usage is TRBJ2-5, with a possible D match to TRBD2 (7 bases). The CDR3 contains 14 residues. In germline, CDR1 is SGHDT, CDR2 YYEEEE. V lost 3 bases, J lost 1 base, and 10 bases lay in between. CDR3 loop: CASSWRGPQETQYF. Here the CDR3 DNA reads TGTGCCAGCAGCTGGCGGGGGCCCCAAGAGACCCAGTACTTC.

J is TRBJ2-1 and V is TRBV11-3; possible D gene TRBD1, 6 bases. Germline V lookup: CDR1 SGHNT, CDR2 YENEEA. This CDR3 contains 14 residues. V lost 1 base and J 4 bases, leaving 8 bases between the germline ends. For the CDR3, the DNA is TGTGCCAGCAGCTTAGGGACAGTGTACAATGAGCAGTTCTTC. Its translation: CASSLGTVYNEQFF. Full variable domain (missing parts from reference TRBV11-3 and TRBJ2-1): EAGVVQSPRYKIIEKKQPVAFWCNPISGHNTLYWYLQNLGQGPELLIRYENEEAVDDSQLPKDRFSAERLKGVDSTLKIQPAELGDSAVYLCASSLGTVYNEQFFGPGTRLTVL.

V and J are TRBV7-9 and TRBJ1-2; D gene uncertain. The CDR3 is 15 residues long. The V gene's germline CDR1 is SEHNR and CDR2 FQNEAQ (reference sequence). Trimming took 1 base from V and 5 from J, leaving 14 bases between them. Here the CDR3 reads CASSLGTAGGYGYTF. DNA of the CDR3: TGTGCCAGCAGCTTAGGCACGGCAGGAGGATATGGCTACACCTTC.

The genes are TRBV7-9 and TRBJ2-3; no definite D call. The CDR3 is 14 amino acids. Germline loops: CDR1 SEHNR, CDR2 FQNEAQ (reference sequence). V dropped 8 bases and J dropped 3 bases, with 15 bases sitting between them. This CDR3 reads CASEKGSRTDTQYF. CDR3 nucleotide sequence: TGTGCCAGCGAGAAAGGGTCTCGTACAGATACGCAGTATTTT. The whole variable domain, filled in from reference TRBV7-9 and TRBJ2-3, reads DTGVSQNPRHKITKRGQNVTFRCDPISEHNRLYWYRQTLGQGPEFLTYFQNEAQLEKSRLLSDRFSAERPKGSFSTLEIQRTEQGDSAMYLCASEKGSRTDTQYFGPGTRLTVL.

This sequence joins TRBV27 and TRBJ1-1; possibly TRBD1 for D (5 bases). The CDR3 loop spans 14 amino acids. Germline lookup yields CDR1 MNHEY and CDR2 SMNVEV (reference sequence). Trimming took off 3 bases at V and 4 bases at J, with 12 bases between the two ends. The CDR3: CASSLKARGTEAFF. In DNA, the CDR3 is TGTGCCAGCAGTTTGAAAGCTAGGGGCACTGAAGCTTTCTTT.

The CDR3 protein is CSARDPGQGNTGELFF. The CDR3 nucleotides read TGCAGTGCTAGAGATCCCGGGCAGGGAAACACCGGGGAGCTGTTTTTT. This chain joins TRBV20-1 and TRBJ2-2; TRBD1 might be the D (5 bases). Between the trimmed V and J ends, which lost 0 bases and 2 bases, there was a span of 13 bases. This CDR3 contains 16 residues. Germline CDR1 reads DFQATT; CDR2 reads SNEGSKA (reference sequence).

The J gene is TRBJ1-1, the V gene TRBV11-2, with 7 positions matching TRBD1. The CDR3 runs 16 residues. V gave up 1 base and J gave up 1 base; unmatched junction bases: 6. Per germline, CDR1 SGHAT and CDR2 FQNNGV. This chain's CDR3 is CASSLAFGQENTEAFF. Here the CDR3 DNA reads TGTGCCAGCAGCTTAGCATTCGGACAGGAGAACACTGAAGCTTTCTTT.

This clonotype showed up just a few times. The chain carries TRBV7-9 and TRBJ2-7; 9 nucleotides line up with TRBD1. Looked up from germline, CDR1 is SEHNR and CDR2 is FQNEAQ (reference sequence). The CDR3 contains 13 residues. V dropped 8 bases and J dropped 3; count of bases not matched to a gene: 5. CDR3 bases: TGTGCCAGCGCCGGGACAGGGAACTACGAGCAGTACTTC. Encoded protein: CASAGTGNYEQYF.

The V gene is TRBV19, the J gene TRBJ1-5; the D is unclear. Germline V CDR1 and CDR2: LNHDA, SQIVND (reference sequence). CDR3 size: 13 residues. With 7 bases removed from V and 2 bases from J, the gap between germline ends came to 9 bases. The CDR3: CASKRGGNQPQHF. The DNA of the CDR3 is TGTGCCAGTAAGCGGGGTGGCAATCAGCCCCAGCATTTT.

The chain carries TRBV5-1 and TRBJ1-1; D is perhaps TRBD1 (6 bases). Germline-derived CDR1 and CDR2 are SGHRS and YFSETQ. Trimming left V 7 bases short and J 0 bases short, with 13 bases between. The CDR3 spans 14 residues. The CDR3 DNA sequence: TGCGCCAGCCAAAAAGGGACATTGAACACTGAAGCTTTCTTT. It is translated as CASQKGTLNTEAFF.

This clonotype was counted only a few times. The DNA for the CDR3 is TGTGCCAGCAGCGGGGACAGGCCCTACGAGCAGTACTTC. Translating it yields CASSGDRPYEQYF. The rearrangement uses TRBV7-9 and TRBJ2-7, with 8 bases matching TRBD1. CDR1 is SEHNR, CDR2 FQNEAQ, per germline (reference sequence). V lost 5 bases to trimming and J lost 2 bases; unmatched junction nucleotides: 2. The CDR3 contains 13 residues.

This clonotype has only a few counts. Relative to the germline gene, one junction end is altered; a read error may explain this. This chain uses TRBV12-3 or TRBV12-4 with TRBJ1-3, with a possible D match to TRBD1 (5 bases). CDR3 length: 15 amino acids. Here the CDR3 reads CASTLPWDAGNTIYF. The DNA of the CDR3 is TGTGCCAGCACTTTACCCTGGGACGCCGGAAACACCATATATTTT.

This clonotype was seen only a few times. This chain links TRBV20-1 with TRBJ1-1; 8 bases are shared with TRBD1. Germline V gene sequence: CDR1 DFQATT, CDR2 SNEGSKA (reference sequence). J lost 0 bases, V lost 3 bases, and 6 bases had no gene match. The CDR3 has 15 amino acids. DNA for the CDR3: TGCAGTGCTAGCACAGGGGGGAGTATGAACACTGAAGCTTTCTTT. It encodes CSASTGGSMNTEAFF.

The CDR3 DNA sequence: TGCAGCGTTCCCGGGTCCTTCCTTGCCACAGATACGCAGTATTTT. Protein product: CSVPGSFLATDTQYF. V is TRBV29-1 and J is TRBJ2-3; D is unclear. This CDR3 has 15 residues. Trimming removed 5 bases from V and 2 bases from J, with 17 bases in between. CDR1 and CDR2 (germline): SQVTM, ANQGSEA.

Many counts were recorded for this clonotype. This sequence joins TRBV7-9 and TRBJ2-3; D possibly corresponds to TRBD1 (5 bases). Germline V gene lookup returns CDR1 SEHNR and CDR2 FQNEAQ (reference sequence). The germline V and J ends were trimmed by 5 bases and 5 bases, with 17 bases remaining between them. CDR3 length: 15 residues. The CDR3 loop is CASSPLDTFGDTQYF. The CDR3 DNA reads TGTGCCAGCAGCCCCTTGGACACCTTCGGAGATACGCAGTATTTT.

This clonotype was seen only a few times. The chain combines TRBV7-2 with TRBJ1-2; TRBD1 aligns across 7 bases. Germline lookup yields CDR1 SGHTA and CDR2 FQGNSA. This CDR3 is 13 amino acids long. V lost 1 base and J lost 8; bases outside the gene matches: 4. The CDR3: CASSLVTGVGYTF. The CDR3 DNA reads TGTGCCAGCAGCTTAGTTACAGGGGTCGGCTACACCTTC. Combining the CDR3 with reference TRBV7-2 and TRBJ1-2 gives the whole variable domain GAGVSQSPSNKVTEKGKDVELRCDPISGHTALYWYRQSLGQGLEFLIYFQGNSAPDKSGLPSDRFSAERTGGSVSTLTIQRTQQEDSAVYLCASSLVTGVGYTFGSGTRLTVV.

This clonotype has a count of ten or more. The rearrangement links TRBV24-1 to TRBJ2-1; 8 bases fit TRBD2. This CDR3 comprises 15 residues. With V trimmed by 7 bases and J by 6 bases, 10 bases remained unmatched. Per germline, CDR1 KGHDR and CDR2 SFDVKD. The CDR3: CATSTGGEPTNEQFF. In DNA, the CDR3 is TGTGCCACCAGCACCGGGGGGGAGCCAACCAATGAGCAGTTCTTC.

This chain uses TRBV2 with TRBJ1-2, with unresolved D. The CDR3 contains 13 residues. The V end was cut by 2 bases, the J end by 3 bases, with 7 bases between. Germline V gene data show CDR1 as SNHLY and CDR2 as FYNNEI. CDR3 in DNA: TGTGCCAGCAGTGAACGGGAAGACTATGGCTACACCTTC. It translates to CASSEREDYGYTF. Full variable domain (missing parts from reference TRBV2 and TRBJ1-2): EPEVTQTPSHQVTQMGQEVILRCVPISNHLYFYWYRQILGQKVEFLVSFYNNEISEKSEIFDDQFSVERPDGSNFTLKIRSTKLEDSAMYFCASSEREDYGYTFGSGTRLTVV.

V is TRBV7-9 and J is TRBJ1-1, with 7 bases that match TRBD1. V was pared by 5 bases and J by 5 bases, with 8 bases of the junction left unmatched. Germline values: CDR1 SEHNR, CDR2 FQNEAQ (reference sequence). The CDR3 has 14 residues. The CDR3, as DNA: TGTGCCAGCAGCCGGGACAGAAGCAGGACTGAAGCTTTCTTT. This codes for CASSRDRSRTEAFF. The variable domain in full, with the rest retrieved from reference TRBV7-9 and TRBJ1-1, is DTGVSQNPRHKITKRGQNVTFRCDPISEHNRLYWYRQTLGQGPEFLTYFQNEAQLEKSRLLSDRFSAERPKGSFSTLEIQRTEQGDSAMYLCASSRDRSRTEAFFGQGTRLTVV.

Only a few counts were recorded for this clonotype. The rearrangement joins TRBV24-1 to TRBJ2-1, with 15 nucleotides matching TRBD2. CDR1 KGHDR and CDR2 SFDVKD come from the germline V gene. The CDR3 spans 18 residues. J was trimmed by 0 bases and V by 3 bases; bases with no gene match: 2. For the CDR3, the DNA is TGTGCCACCAGTGATAGGACTAGCGGGAGGGGCTCCTACAATGAGCAGTTCTTC. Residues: CATSDRTSGRGSYNEQFF.

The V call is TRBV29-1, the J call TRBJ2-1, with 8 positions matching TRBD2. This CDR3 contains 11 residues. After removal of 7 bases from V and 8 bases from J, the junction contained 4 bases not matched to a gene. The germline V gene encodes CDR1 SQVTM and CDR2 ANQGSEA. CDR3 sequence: CSGGLADEQFF. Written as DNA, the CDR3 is TGCAGCGGCGGACTAGCAGATGAGCAGTTCTTC.

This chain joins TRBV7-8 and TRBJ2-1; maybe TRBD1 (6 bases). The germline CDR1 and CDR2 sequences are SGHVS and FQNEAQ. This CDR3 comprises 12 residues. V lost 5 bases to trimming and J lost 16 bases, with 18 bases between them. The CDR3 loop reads CASSLTGIELFF. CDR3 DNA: TGTGCCAGCAGCCTAACAGGGATTGAACTTTTCTTC.